These T cell receptor beta chains were read from a single sample in a study of early T cells in non-severe SARS-CoV-2 infection. Using its own MiXCR run on the 5' RACE reads, TCRdb lists one record per CDR3 protein. The table shows 90,000 to 120,000 distinct CDR3 sequences, with around 10% occurring only once. Sequencing was performed on whole blood. The receptors were sampled from an adult who was a healthcare worker with PCR-confirmed SARS-CoV-2 infection or an uninfected control (not recorded which). Both conserved end residues are part of each CDR3. D genes are given only for firm matches. Part of the rows lack a size; the others show once, few, many or a class for expanded clones.

j_call	d_call	clone_size	v_call	cdr3_nt	cdr3_aa
TRBJ1-6	-	-	TRBV7-2	TGTGCCAGCAGCCCAGACACCGCGAGCTCCTATAATTCACCCCTCCACTTT	CASSPDTASSYNSPLHF
TRBJ2-5	TRBD2	many	TRBV20-1	TGCAGTGCTAGAGATAGGGCGGGAGGGATGGAGACCCAGTACTTC	CSARDRAGGMETQYF
TRBJ2-3	TRBD1	-	TRBV25-1	TGTGCCAGCAGTACATCCCCGGGACAGGGCTTCACAGATACGCAGTATTTT	CASSTSPGQGFTDTQYF
TRBJ2-3	-	-	TRBV5-4	TGTGCCAGCAGCTTGGCCGGAGGGGGCACAGATACGCAGTATTTT	CASSLAGGGTDTQYF
TRBJ2-7	TRBD1	-	TRBV20-1	TGCAGTGCTAGCCTCTTTTCCGGGACAGCTGAGCAGTACTTC	CSASLFSGTAEQYF
TRBJ2-1	TRBD2	many	TRBV12-3/TRBV12-4	TGTGCCAGCAGATCTAGCGGGAGGGCGGATGAGCAGTTCTTC	CASRSSGRADEQFF
TRBJ2-7	-	few	TRBV10-3	TGTGCCATCAGCAAGCCCGGGACACTCTCCTACGAGCGGTACTTC	CAISKPGTLSYERYF
TRBJ1-1	TRBD1	-	TRBV12-3/TRBV12-4	TGTGCCAGCACCTCACGACAGGGACCGAACACTGAAGCTTTCTTT	CASTSRQGPNTEAFF
TRBJ2-7	-	-	TRBV28	TGTGCCAGCAGTTCAGGGGCCCCTCACGAGCAGTACTTC	CASSSGAPHEQYF
TRBJ2-3	-	few	TRBV12-3/TRBV12-4	TGTGCCAGCAGTTTACTCTCCCCGGATACGCAGTATTTT	CASSLLSPDTQYF
TRBJ2-7	-	few	TRBV5-1	TGCGCCAGCAGCTTGGGACAGAACTACGAGCAGTACTTC	CASSLGQNYEQYF
TRBJ2-7	-	many	TRBV5-1	TGCGCCAGCAGCTTGGCCAGGGACTACGAGCAGTACTTC	CASSLARDYEQYF
TRBJ1-1	-	many	TRBV13	TGTGCCAGCAGCGGGGACAACAAGAACACTGAAGCTTTCTTT	CASSGDNKNTEAFF
TRBJ1-2	-	-	TRBV20-1	TGCAGTGTCTTTCACAGCCCCTATGGCTACACCTTC	CSVFHSPYGYTF
TRBJ2-6	-	few	TRBV20-1	TGCAGTGCTAGAGATCTAATCGCGGAAGTCCTGACTTTC	CSARDLIAEVLTF
TRBJ1-1	-	few	TRBV28	TGTGCCAGCAGATCCGGGACACCGAACACTGAAGCTTTCTTT	CASRSGTPNTEAFF
TRBJ2-7	-	many	TRBV11-2	TGTGCCAGCAGCTTATACGAGCAGTACTTC	CASSLYEQYF
TRBJ1-4	-	many	TRBV12-3/TRBV12-4	TGTGCCAGTACGGACAGCAAGAATGAAAAACTGTTTTTT	CASTDSKNEKLFF
TRBJ2-1	-	-	TRBV28	TGTGCCAGCAGTCCACACAAAGAGCAGTTCTTC	CASSPHKEQFF
TRBJ2-2	TRBD2	-	TRBV10-2	TGCGCCAGCAGACTGACTAGCGGGAGCTCCGGGGAGCTGTTTTTT	CASRLTSGSSGELFF
TRBJ1-2	-	-	TRBV29-1	TGCAGCGTCGAGGACAGTAACTATGGCTACACCTTC	CSVEDSNYGYTF
TRBJ2-7	-	-	TRBV11-2	TGTGCCAGCAGCTTAGATGCCGGGACGGCCTACGAGCAGTACTTC	CASSLDAGTAYEQYF
TRBJ2-5	-	many	TRBV28	TGTGCCAGCAGTTTTCCGCGACGGACTTACCAAGAGACCCAGTACTTC	CASSFPRRTYQETQYF
TRBJ2-1	-	-	TRBV6-1	TGTGCCAGCAACCCGAGCTCCTACAATGAGCAGTTCTTC	CASNPSSYNEQFF
TRBJ2-5	-	many	TRBV9	TGTGCCAGCAGCCCGCGGACAGAAGAGACCCAGTACTTC	CASSPRTEETQYF